This T cell receptor (beta chain) comes out of a study of cytomegalovirus exposure and HLA in healthy donors (dated by TCRdb to between 2016 and 2019). Regarding the complete study: An earlier analysis of some 550 of the donors reported 250 to 350 Gb of sequence data and 100 million to 130 million unique TCR beta sequences from approximately 180 million T cells. An early release covering about 600 HLA-typed donors comprised roughly 300 gigabases of sequencing data and approximately 85 million unique TCR sequences. Of the 300 to 450 genotyped donors, 81% were placed in the genetic ancestry cluster associated with self-reported Caucasian donors. The study was designed to test whether signatures of past pathogen exposure could be identified by cataloging public T cell receptors. The study profiled the T cell repertoires of some 610 subjects by immunosequencing and related them to cytomegalovirus serostatus. Besides the first cohort of roughly 660 subjects, a separate validation cohort made up of 95 to 150 different subjects was used. The study combined high-throughput TCR immunosequencing, statistical association of individual TCRs with disease status, and machine learning to predict cytomegalovirus infection status. A later analysis re-analyzed previously published TCR beta repertoires from 660 or so donors and added high-resolution HLA genotyping to study TCR occurrence patterns. In the later analysis, no new phenotypic data were used to find candidate immune exposures; instead, reliance was placed on TCR beta sequences and their occurrence across donors. To decide whether each TCR beta V gene segment behaved as functional or pseudogenic, an earlier analysis of some 580 of the donors relied on high-throughput TCR beta sequencing. Donor age, sex, ethnicity and CMV serostatus were collected together with the repertoire data. In a later genetic analysis, genome-wide SNP genotypes for about 55% of the 666 donors were used, and that subset was treated as a discovery cohort. Every discovery cohort repertoire had been produced on one sequencing platform. Class I and class II HLA loci were covered by the typing at four-digit resolution. The number of donors typed differed by locus, with roughly 620-630 for A, B, C, DRB1 and DQB1, over 500 for DQA1, about 610 for DPA1, and about 450 for DPB1. Five DR-DQ haplotypes were treated as single units for association and clustering because of strong linkage in the cohort. On average, around 240,000 unique TCR beta nucleotide sequences were sequenced per donor among 398 genotyped donors of the cohort, with roughly 18% of those sequences being non-productive. The investigation overall reported the following: A later analysis associated around 16,000 TCR beta sequences with specific HLA alleles at a false discovery rate of 0.05. The classifier was reported to diagnose cytomegalovirus status with high specificity and sensitivity in both the original cohort and the validation cohort. Sequencing depth was assumed to be roughly uniform across donors in the presence/absence analyses, though that assumption may not hold. Correlated functional status among segregating V segments might reflect linkage disequilibrium, but an unknown experimental factor could not be ruled out. Strong co-occurrence of HLA alleles, especially DR and DQ, made assigning TCR associations to individual alleles difficult. The sequencing pipeline was judged likely to have produced a cluster of highly shared sequence variants as a technical artifact. In a later analysis, several top co-occurrence clusters were reported to appear linked to parvovirus B19, influenza, CMV and Epstein-Barr virus. In the study, 150 to 200 TCR beta chains were listed as associated with cytomegalovirus. The only immune exposure information available for the cohort was CMV serostatus. In a later analysis, HLA-associated TCR beta chains showed more clonal expansion and lower generation probabilities than non-associated chains that were equally common. In an earlier analysis of roughly 560 of the donors, most TCR beta V segments were observed in productive rearrangements about 87% or about 30% of the time, broadly matching IMGT annotations. In vitro tests confirmed that a few of the cytomegalovirus-associated TCR beta chains recognize cytomegalovirus antigens. A further reported finding was that TCR beta sequences accurately predicted the HLA-A and HLA-B alleles for most subjects in the first cohort. Most TCR sequences were seen in very few donors, while some public TCRs were found in many individuals. In a later genetic analysis, a missense DCLRE1C variant was associated with V-gene and J-gene trimming of TCR beta chains, and the association was replicated in an independent cohort. In a later genetic analysis, fewer N-insertions in productive TCRs were reported among donors in an Asian-associated ancestry cluster than the roughly 710-donor mean. It was suggested by the authors that the approach could potentially be generalized to other disease states and immunological phenotypes. Because some donors lacked HLA typing at each locus, the association tests relied only on the typed subset. The earlier analysis of around 600 of the donors excluded some 15 rarely observed V segments, including chromosome 9 orphons, because counts were too low. The 87-base-pair reads could not distinguish some IMGT-functional V segments, including TRBV6-2 and TRBV6-3, so those segments were excluded. In a later analysis, the rate of TCR association differed among HLA loci, with DRB1 alleles having the most associated TCRs and HLA-C alleles having the fewest. According to a later analysis, most CMV-associated TCR beta chains appeared to be HLA-restricted, and the HLA associations seemed to be driven largely by CMV exposure. The cohort was sequenced for TCR beta chains only, and without alpha or paired-chain data the features that could be detected were limited.

The germline V gene (reference sequence) yields SGHNT for CDR1 and YYREEE for CDR2. The CDR3 holds 14 amino acids from the cysteine to the phenylalanine. The CDR3 DNA has 42 bases and is translated from base 1. Regarding this clone: There is no known antigen for this receptor. Relative to the germline gene, one junction end is altered; a read error may explain this.

The cohort comprised fewer than 750 healthy bone marrow donors. At the time of sampling, every cohort member was nominally healthy, though immune exposures that went unrecorded were likely present. The donor was CMV seropositive and was included in the group of 289 seropositive cohort members. A peripheral blood sample was provided by each donor, and peripheral blood mononuclear cells were used for TCR beta sequencing. The Qiagen DNeasy Blood Extraction Kit was used to extract genomic DNA from the blood cell samples. Library generation was performed with the immunoSEQ multiplex PCR assay. For the multiplex PCR, a mixture combining 60 forward primers for TCR Vbeta segments and 13 reverse primers for TCR Jbeta segments was used. Amplification of the CDR3 region of rearranged TCR beta genes was performed with a multiplex PCR assay on genomic DNA. The Illumina HiSeq System was used to sequence the amplified TCR beta libraries as 87-base-pair reads. Under the source paper's analysis protocol: A later analysis counted tens of millions of unique TCR beta chains across the roughly 700 repertoires, and roughly 10 million of these chains were shared by at least two donors. To remove PCR and sequencing errors, raw reads were error-corrected and collapsed into unique sequences using a nearest-neighbor algorithm that merged closely related sequences. Alignment of CDR3 sequences to IMGT reference sequences was used to assign V, D and J gene segments. For a sequence to be retained, a match of at least six nucleotides was required to both a V gene segment and a J gene segment. A rearrangement counted as productive if the CDR3 had no stop codons and remained in frame with V and J, and every other rearrangement counted as non-productive. CDR3 was defined according to IMGT convention as the region running from the second conserved V-encoded cysteine to the conserved J-encoded phenylalanine. In an earlier analysis of around 600 of the donors, sequences lacking an unambiguous match to a single V gene segment were excluded. In an earlier analysis of roughly 600 of the donors, a V segment was called functional when productive rearrangements were above 56.7%, and segregating when the standard deviation between donors exceeded 5%. A statistical classification framework was built to diagnose cytomegalovirus status from the catalog of TCR beta chain sequences. In a later analysis, TCR nucleotide sequences were compared against IMGT/GENE-DB human TR gene sequences so that V and J genes could be assigned. The TCRdist pipeline was used in a later analysis to assign CDR3 sequences and most-parsimonious VDJ recombination scenarios. A later analysis defined each TCR beta chain by its CDR3 amino acid sequence plus V-gene family, and excluded reads lacking a unique V-gene family. In a later analysis, approximately 640 highly shared, low-generation-probability nucleotide sequences were removed to address suspected cross-contamination and a sequencing artifact. In a later analysis, a clonal expansion index for each public chain was calculated from normalized within-repertoire ranks of inferred template counts. Generation probabilities in a later analysis came from a VDJ recombination model fitted to out-of-frame rearrangements, and those results were checked against IGoR. In a later analysis, TCR-TCR, TCR-HLA and TCR-CMV co-occurrence was scored with hypergeometric tests, and a repertoire-size bias correction was applied to TCR pairs. A later analysis estimated false discovery rates by permuting HLA or CMV assignments 20 times. In a later analysis, co-occurring TCRs were grouped with DBSCAN, and TCRdist sequence similarity was added when clustering was performed within HLA-allele-positive subsets. Repertoires with fewer than 30,000 or more than 120,000 public chains were left out of co-occurrence clustering, as were four to six repertoires with anomalous nucleotide sharing. This immuneACCESS table, as held by TCRdb, lists in-frame sequences with V and J called but not all clones. Of the missing ones, under half trace to an unresolved V gene in checked studies; the others have no known cause. V and J calls and clone size are copied from that table; D and trimming were computed from the DNA. The sample table shows about 93,000 clones, and less than 80% are seen once. The top ten constitute 5.5% to 6% of the sample.

The clonotype originates from a boy aged 10-17 years in good health and CMV-seropositive. This receptor chain uses TRBV5-4 and TRBJ2-7; TRBD2 aligns with 14 central bases. Material: PBMCs. The CDR3 region: CASSRGLAGAEQSF. The sequenced DNA: TGTGCCAGCAGCAGGGGACTAGCGGGGGCCGAGCAGTCCTTC. Where the CDR3 stops, the reference TRBV5-4 and TRBJ2-7 genes take over; the full variable domain is ETGVTQSPTHLIKTRGQQVTLRCSSQSGHNTVSWYQQALGQGPQFIFQYYREEENGRGNFPPRFSGLQFPNYSSELNVNALELDDSALYLCASSRGLAGAEQSFGPGTRLTVT.